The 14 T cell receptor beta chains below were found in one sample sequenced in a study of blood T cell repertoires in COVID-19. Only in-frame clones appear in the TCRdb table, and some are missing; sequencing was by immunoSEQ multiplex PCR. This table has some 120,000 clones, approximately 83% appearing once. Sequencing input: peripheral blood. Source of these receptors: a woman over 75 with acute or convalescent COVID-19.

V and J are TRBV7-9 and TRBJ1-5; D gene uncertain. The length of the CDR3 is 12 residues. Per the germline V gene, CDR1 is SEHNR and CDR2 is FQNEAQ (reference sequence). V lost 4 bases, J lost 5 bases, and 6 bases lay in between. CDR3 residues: CASSSSDQPQHF. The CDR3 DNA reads TGTGCCAGCAGCTCCTCGGATCAGCCCCAGCATTTT.

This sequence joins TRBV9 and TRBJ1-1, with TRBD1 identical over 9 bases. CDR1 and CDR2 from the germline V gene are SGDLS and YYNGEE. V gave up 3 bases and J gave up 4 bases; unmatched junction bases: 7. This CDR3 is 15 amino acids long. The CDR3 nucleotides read TGTGCCAGCAGCGAAACAGGGGGCGTGGGCACTGAAGCTTTCTTT. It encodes CASSETGGVGTEAFF.

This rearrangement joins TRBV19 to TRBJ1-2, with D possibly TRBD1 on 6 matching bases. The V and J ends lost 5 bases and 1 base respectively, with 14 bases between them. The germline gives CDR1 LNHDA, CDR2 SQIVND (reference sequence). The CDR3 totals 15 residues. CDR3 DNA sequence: TGTGCCAGTAGTGTCCCCGTGGACAGTAACTATGGCTACACCTTC. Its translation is CASSVPVDSNYGYTF.

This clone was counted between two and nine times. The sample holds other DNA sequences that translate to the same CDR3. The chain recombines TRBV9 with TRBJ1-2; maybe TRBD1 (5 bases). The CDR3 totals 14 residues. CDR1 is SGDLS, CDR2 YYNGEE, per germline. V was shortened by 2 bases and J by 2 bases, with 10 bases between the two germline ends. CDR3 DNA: TGTGCCAGCAGCGTGGGTGGGGGGAACTATGGCTACACCTTC. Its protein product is CASSVGGGNYGYTF.

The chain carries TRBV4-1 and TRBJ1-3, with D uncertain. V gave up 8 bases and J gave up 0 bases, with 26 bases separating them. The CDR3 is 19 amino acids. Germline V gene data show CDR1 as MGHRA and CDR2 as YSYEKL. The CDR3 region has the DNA TGCGCCAGCGAGCCCACGGTGCCCGGAGGGCTCCTCTCTGGAAACACCATATATTTT. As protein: CASEPTVPGGLLSGNTIYF.

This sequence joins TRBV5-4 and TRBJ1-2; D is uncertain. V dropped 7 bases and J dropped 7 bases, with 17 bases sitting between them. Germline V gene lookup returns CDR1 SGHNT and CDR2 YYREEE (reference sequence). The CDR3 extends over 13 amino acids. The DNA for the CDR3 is TGTGCCAGCGCGCGGGTAGAGCGACTTGGCTACACCTTC. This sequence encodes CASARVERLGYTF.

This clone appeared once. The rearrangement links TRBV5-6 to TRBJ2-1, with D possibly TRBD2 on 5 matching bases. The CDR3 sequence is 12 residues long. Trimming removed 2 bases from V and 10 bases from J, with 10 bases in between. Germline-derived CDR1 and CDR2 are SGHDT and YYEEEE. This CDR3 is CASSLTGKEQFF. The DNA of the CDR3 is TGTGCCAGCAGCTTAACGGGGAAGGAGCAGTTCTTC.

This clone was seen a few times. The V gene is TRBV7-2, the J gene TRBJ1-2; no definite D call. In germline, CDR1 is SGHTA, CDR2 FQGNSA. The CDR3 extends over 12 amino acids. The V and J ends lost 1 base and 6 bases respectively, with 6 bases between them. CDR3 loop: CASSLVGDGYTF. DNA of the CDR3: TGTGCCAGCAGCTTAGTGGGAGATGGCTACACCTTC.

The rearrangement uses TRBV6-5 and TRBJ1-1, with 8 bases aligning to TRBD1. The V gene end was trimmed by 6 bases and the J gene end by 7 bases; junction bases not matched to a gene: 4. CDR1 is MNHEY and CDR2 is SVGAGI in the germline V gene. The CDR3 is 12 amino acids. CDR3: CASRGTGGEAFF. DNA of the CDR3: TGTGCCAGCAGGGGGACAGGAGGTGAAGCTTTCTTT.

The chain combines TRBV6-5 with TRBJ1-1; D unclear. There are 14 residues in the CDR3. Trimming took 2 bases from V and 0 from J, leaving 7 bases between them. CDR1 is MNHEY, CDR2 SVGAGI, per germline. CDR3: CASSYRSVNTEAFF. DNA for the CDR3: TGTGCCAGCAGTTACCGCAGTGTGAACACTGAAGCTTTCTTT.

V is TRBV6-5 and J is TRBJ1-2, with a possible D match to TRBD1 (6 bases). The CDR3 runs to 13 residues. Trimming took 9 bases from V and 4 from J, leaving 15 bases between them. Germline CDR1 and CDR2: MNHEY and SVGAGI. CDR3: CASRVGQLYGYTF. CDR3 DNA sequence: TGTGCCAGTCGAGTTGGACAGCTCTATGGCTACACCTTC.

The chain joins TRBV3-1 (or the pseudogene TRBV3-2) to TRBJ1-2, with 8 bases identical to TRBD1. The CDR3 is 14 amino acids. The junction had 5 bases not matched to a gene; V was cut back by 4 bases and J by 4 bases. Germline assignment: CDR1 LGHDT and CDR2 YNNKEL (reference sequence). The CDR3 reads CASSLSTGGYGYTF. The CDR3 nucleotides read TGTGCCAGCAGCCTCTCTACAGGGGGCTATGGCTACACCTTC.

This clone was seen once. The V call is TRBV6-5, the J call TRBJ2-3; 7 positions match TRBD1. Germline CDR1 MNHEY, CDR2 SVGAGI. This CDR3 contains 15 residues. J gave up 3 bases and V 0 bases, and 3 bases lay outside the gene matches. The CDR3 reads CASSYSTQGTDTQYF. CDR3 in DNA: TGTGCCAGCAGTTACTCGACACAGGGGACAGATACGCAGTATTTT.

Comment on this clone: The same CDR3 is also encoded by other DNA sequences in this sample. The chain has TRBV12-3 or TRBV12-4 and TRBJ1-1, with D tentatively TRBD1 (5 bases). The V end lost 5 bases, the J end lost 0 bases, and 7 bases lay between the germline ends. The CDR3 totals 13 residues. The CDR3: CASSLQVNTEAFF. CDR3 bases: TGTGCCAGCAGTCTACAGGTGAACACTGAAGCTTTCTTT.